This entry lists 21 T cell receptor beta chains sequenced from one sample in a study of blood T cells in healthy people across ages. Primed by a sample-barcoded 5' primer and a J-beta primer mix, a second PCR proceeded for about 6 to 12 cycles. TCRdb re-called the 5' RACE reads through MiXCR, storing one row per CDR3 protein. There are 1.4 million or so distinct CDR3 sequences in the sample; approximately 39% occur only once, and about 3.8% lies in the top ten. Source material: blood. Source of these receptors: a woman aged 18 to 35 in good health.

This clonotype was detected only a few times. Here the CDR3 DNA reads TGTGCCAGCTCACCCGCGGACAGGGGCTCGGTTCTCGTTCAGTACTTC. It specifies CASSPADRGSVLVQYF. The J gene is TRBJ2-4, the V gene TRBV18, with 9 bases fitting TRBD1. Trimming removed 3 bases from V and 11 bases from J; junction bases left unmatched: 14. CDR1 and CDR2 from the germline V gene are KGHSH and LQKENI. This CDR3 is built from 16 residues.

V gene TRBV12-3 or TRBV12-4 combines with J gene TRBJ1-6, with 11 bases lining up with TRBD1. V was clipped by 6 bases and J by 7 bases; unmatched bases: 5. The CDR3 is 15 residues long. Here the CDR3 DNA reads TGTGCCAGCAGATACCGGGACAGGGGGAATTCACCCCTCCACTTT. Translating it yields CASRYRDRGNSPLHF.

The V gene is TRBV2, the J gene TRBJ1-1; 10 positions match TRBD1. Germline V lookup: CDR1 SNHLY, CDR2 FYNNEI. The CDR3 contains 14 residues. V shed 8 bases, J shed 7 bases, and the junction held 10 bases outside the gene matches. The CDR3 loop reads CASSGGTGAVEAFF. CDR3 sequence (DNA): TGTGCCAGCTCCGGTGGGACAGGGGCGGTTGAAGCTTTCTTT.

The chain couples TRBV10-3 to TRBJ2-5; D unclear. Germline V CDR1 and CDR2: ENHRY, SYGVKD. Trimming left V 0 bases short and J 2 bases short, with 13 bases between. The CDR3 is 16 amino acids. This CDR3 reads CAISESRPALQETQYF. In DNA form, the CDR3 reads TGTGCCATCAGTGAGTCCAGGCCTGCCTTACAAGAGACCCAGTACTTC.

This clonotype was counted only a few times. The chain recombines TRBV4-1 with TRBJ1-5; D is unresolved. This CDR3 is 13 amino acids long. Trimming stripped 4 bases from V and 4 bases from J, with 8 bases between. Looked up from germline, CDR1 is MGHRA and CDR2 is YSYEKL. The CDR3 is CASSPQPNQPQHF. CDR3 in DNA: TGCGCCAGCAGCCCACAGCCAAATCAGCCCCAGCATTTT.

J is TRBJ1-5 and V is TRBV20-1; D remains unclear. Germline V gene lookup returns CDR1 DFQATT and CDR2 SNEGSKA (reference sequence). The CDR3 consists of 13 residues. V lost 3 bases and J lost 7, with 13 bases in between. The chain's CDR3 is CSARKVGEQPQHF. CDR3 DNA: TGCAGTGCTAGGAAGGTTGGAGAGCAGCCCCAGCATTTT.

This sequence joins TRBV2 and TRBJ2-5, with a weak D call TRBD2 (6 bases). This CDR3 is 14 amino acids long. Trimming took off 0 bases at V and 5 bases at J, with 10 bases between the two ends. In germline, CDR1 is SNHLY, CDR2 FYNNEI. The CDR3 is CASSEAGGSETQYF. CDR3 bases: TGTGCCAGCAGTGAAGCGGGAGGTAGCGAGACCCAGTACTTC. Looking up the rest from reference TRBV2 and TRBJ2-5 gives the full variable domain: EPEVTQTPSHQVTQMGQEVILRCVPISNHLYFYWYRQILGQKVEFLVSFYNNEISEKSEIFDDQFSVERPDGSNFTLKIRSTKLEDSAMYFCASSEAGGSETQYFGPGTRLLVL.

This clonotype occurred a few times. The chain has TRBV27 and TRBJ2-7; D might be TRBD1 (6 bases). The length of the CDR3 is 13 residues. Trimming removed 4 bases from V and 3 bases from J, with 10 bases in between. Germline loops: CDR1 MNHEY, CDR2 SMNVEV (reference sequence). The CDR3 loop is CASSSDSGYEQYF. The CDR3 nucleotides read TGTGCCAGCAGTTCGGACAGCGGCTACGAGCAGTACTTC.

Concerning this clonotype itself: Mismatch with germline at one junction end may stem from a read error. The V and J genes are TRBV27 and TRBJ2-2; 10 nucleotides match TRBD1. Germline CDR1 reads MNHEY; CDR2 reads SMNVEV (reference sequence). The CDR3 contains 17 residues. The CDR3 DNA reads as TGTGCCAGAAGTTCGGACAGGGGGTATCGGAACACCGGGGAGCTGTTTTTT. Protein product: CARSSDRGYRNTGELFF.

The chain carries TRBV4-2 and TRBJ2-1; TRBD2 matches at 7 bases. The end of the DNA fits TRBJ2-7 better, so the J call may be wrong. The CDR3 sequence is 16 residues long. In germline, CDR1 is LGHNA, CDR2 YNFKEQ. CDR3: CASSPTGGGTYNEQYF. In DNA, the CDR3 is TGTGCCAGCAGCCCGACTGGGGGAGGGACGTACAATGAGCAGTACTTC.

The chain employs TRBV4-1 and TRBJ2-7; no firm D call. The V end was cut by 0 bases, the J end by 3 bases, with 9 bases between. This CDR3 has 14 amino acids. Looked up from germline, CDR1 is MGHRA and CDR2 is YSYEKL. The CDR3 loop reads CASSQDTYVYEQYF. The CDR3 DNA is TGCGCCAGCAGCCAAGATACATACGTCTACGAGCAGTACTTC.

V usage is TRBV30 and J usage is TRBJ1-5, with D uncertain. The germline V and J ends were trimmed by 5 bases and 6 bases, with 17 bases remaining between them. Germline-derived CDR1 and CDR2 are GTSNPN and SVGIG (reference sequence). The CDR3 extends over 14 amino acids. The CDR3 reads CAWAKSGVPQPQHF. The CDR3 nucleotides read TGTGCCTGGGCGAAGAGCGGGGTGCCTCAGCCCCAGCATTTT.

Of note for this clonotype: At one boundary the junction diverges from the germline segment, which might be a read error. The rearrangement uses TRBV7-8 and TRBJ1-6, with D perhaps TRBD1 (6 bases). The CDR3 is 15 residues long. The germline V gene encodes CDR1 SGHVS and CDR2 FQNEAQ. For the CDR3, the DNA is TGTGCCAGCAGCTGGGGGGGGGCCGGTAATTCACCCTTCCACTTT. Amino acid sequence: CASSWGGAGNSPFHF.

This clonotype was detected only a few times. The chain couples TRBV19 to TRBJ2-1; D perhaps matches TRBD2 (5 bases). The CDR3 covers 17 residues. CDR1 is LNHDA and CDR2 is SQIVND in the germline V gene (reference sequence). Trimming removed 0 bases at V and 1 base at J, with 13 bases between. The CDR3 sequence: CASSIDEGLVSYNEQFF. CDR3 bases: TGTGCCAGTAGTATAGATGAGGGTTTAGTATCCTACAATGAGCAGTTCTTC.

This clonotype was detected many times. The chain links TRBV4-3 to TRBJ2-1, with D unresolved. Germline V gene lookup returns CDR1 LGHNA and CDR2 YSLEER. Trimming cost V 0 bases and J 11 bases, with 11 bases left between them. This CDR3 region has 13 residues. CDR3 amino acids: CASSQELSDKQFF. CDR3 bases: TGCGCCAGCAGCCAAGAGCTTTCTGACAAGCAGTTCTTC.

The CDR3 here is CASSYLGGRSNIQYF. Here the CDR3 DNA reads TGTGCCAGCAGTTACTTGGGCGGGAGATCGAACATTCAGTACTTC. The rearrangement joins TRBV6-5 to TRBJ2-4; TRBD2 matches 7 bases. The CDR3 is 15 amino acids. V shed 1 base and J 7 bases; nucleotides not matched to a gene: 7. Germline V gene lookup returns CDR1 MNHEY and CDR2 SVGAGI.

This clonotype was observed a handful of times. The chain recombines TRBV12-3 or TRBV12-4 with TRBJ1-6; no clear D gene. The CDR3 runs to 14 residues. V was trimmed by 2 bases and J by 7 bases, leaving 9 bases between them. The CDR3, as DNA: TGTGCCAGCAGTTTATTCGGGGAAAATTCACCCCTCCACTTT. This codes for CASSLFGENSPLHF.

This clonotype was detected only a few times. The genes are TRBV28 and TRBJ2-3; weak D call: TRBD2 (6 bases). The V and J ends lost 1 base and 5 bases respectively, with 22 bases between them. The CDR3 spans 18 residues. Germline V gives CDR1 MDHEN, CDR2 SYDVKM. The CDR3 loop reads CASSLSRSGRRVRDTQYF. CDR3 DNA: TGTGCCAGCAGTTTATCCAGGTCGGGGAGGCGAGTTCGAGATACGCAGTATTTT.

The rearrangement joins TRBV12-3 or TRBV12-4 to TRBJ2-5; no clear D gene. Trimming cost V 2 bases and J 5 bases, with 15 bases left between them. There are 15 residues in the CDR3. The CDR3: CASSLPDGVRETQYF. The CDR3 nucleotides are TGTGCCAGCAGTTTACCCGACGGCGTCAGGGAGACCCAGTACTTC.

The chain couples TRBV6-5 to TRBJ1-2; TRBD1 might be the D (5 bases). The germline V gene has CDR1 MNHEY and CDR2 SVGAGI. Trimming took 1 base from V and 8 from J, leaving 14 bases between them. This CDR3 has 14 residues. The CDR3 DNA sequence: TGTGCCAGCAGTTACTATGGAGGGGCTCAGGGCTACACCTTC. It codes for CASSYYGGAQGYTF.

CDR3 protein: CASSPRLAGEADTQYF. The CDR3 nucleotides are TGCGCCAGCAGCCCCCGGTTGGCGGGGGAGGCAGATACGCAGTATTTT. The chain joins TRBV5-1 to TRBJ2-3; 7 bases are shared with TRBD2. Germline V gives CDR1 SGHRS, CDR2 YFSETQ. The J segment lost 4 bases and the V segment lost 4 bases, leaving 12 bases of the junction unmatched. This CDR3 is built from 16 residues. Full variable domain (rest looked up from reference TRBV5-1 and TRBJ2-3): KAGVTQTPRYLIKTRGQQVTLSCSPISGHRSVSWYQQTPGQGLQFLFEYFSETQRNKGNFPGRFSGRQFSNSRSEMNVSTLELGDSALYLCASSPRLAGEADTQYFGPGTRLTVL.